The clone carrying this T cell receptor beta chain was detected only a few times. Its antigen is unknown. The data were obtained in a study of CD8+ T cells in alopecia areata. General study results and limits: Uncertain still, given a single nonresponder, is whether baseline CD8+ expansion links to response.

Once RNA had been extracted, it was reverse transcribed into cDNA to act as the sequencing template. Clones were sequenced by immunoSEQ multiplex PCR, and TCRdb holds only the in-frame ones, with some missing. The sample has 200,000 or so clones; roughly 44% are singletons. V lost 1 base and J 9 bases, leaving 13 bases between the germline ends. Per the germline V gene, CDR1 is SGHVT and CDR2 is SQSDAQ. CDR3 length equals 14 residues. Specified treatment: oral pan-JAK inhibitor, 5-10 mg twice daily. This receptor was identified in a human donor with alopecia areata. V and J are TRBV7-4 and TRBJ2-4; D gene unclear. This material consisted of CD4+ T cells sorted from blood, taken at roughly week 36, from a patient treated with tofacitinib. CDR3 DNA sequence: TGTGCCAGCAGCTTAGATCTGGAGATTGGCATTCAGTACTTC. Protein sequence: CASSLDLEIGIQYF.